The rows below give T cell receptor beta chains drawn from one sample of a study of shared clonotypes between healthy human individuals. Assay: immunoSEQ multiplex PCR; the TCRdb copy retains only in-frame clones and omits some. The table has about 680,000 clones, under 80% seen once. The sample comprised memory CD4+ T cells sorted from blood. These receptors were taken from a woman aged 30 to 39 in good health. Both conserved end residues are trimmed from each CDR3.

v_gene	j_gene	len	CDR3aa
TRBV11-2	TRBJ1-1	13	ASSLASGDYTEAF
TRBV7-9	TRBJ2-5	12	ASSLGGVQETQY
TRBV5-1	TRBJ2-1	11	ASSRGTSNEQF
TRBV28	TRBJ1-1	12	ASRLGQTNTEAF
TRBV6-5	TRBJ2-3	14	ASSYRAGVSTDTQY
TRBV11-2	TRBJ2-7	14	ASSLNMLAGAYEQY
TRBV7-9	TRBJ2-2	15	ASRPPGFILGTGELF
TRBV7-6	TRBJ2-1	13	ASSFVGGTYNEQF
TRBV19	TRBJ2-1	12	ASTAMPGPYEQF
TRBV15	TRBJ2-7	12	ATSRATGVYEQY
TRBV28	TRBJ1-5	15	ASSIDRGSPRNQPQH
TRBV2	TRBJ1-1	11	ASSGDSIVEAF
TRBV28	TRBJ2-5	11	ASGNRGRETQY
TRBV5-1	TRBJ1-2	13	ASSLDQDVWSGYT
TRBV7-2	TRBJ2-7	13	ASSPQARELYEQY
TRBV5-1	TRBJ1-1	11	ASSFSKNTEAF
TRBV1	TRBJ2-2	14	TSSQDMGRNTGELF
TRBV7-9	TRBJ2-5	14	ASSLSGTATQETQY
TRBV11-1	TRBJ2-2	13	ASSHGTSGSGELF
TRBV5-1	TRBJ2-2	13	ASSLVRETTGELF
TRBV9	TRBJ2-3	13	ASSVGGGNTDTQY
TRBV7-2	TRBJ1-1	12	ASSRGQMNTEAF
TRBV5-1	TRBJ2-2	12	ASSKAGTTGELF
TRBV5-1	TRBJ1-1	13	ASSLALGGSTEAF
TRBV6-1	TRBJ2-1	14	ASSEHRAGVYNEQF
TRBV4-2	TRBJ1-1	11	ASSPPLNTEAF
TRBV9	TRBJ2-5	13	ASSVVRGPQETQY
TRBV19	TRBJ2-1	11	ASSMNGAEEQF
TRBV11-3	TRBJ2-2	9	ASKGSGELF
TRBV7-3	TRBJ2-7	14	ASSPPGGMGSYEQY
TRBV6-6	TRBJ2-5	10	ASSNRDPTQY
TRBV11-2	TRBJ1-3	16	ASSLRLGTGLSGNTIY
TRBV6-6	TRBJ2-4	13	ASSYSTGIGNIQY
TRBV11-2	TRBJ2-7	12	ASRKVAEVYEQY
TRBV28	TRBJ1-2	13	ASSSPRTANYGYT
TRBV6-6	TRBJ1-2	10	ASTIQGYGYT
TRBV5-1	TRBJ1-2	13	ASSLAVTLNYGYT
TRBV6-6	TRBJ1-1	11	ASSPTVNTEAF
TRBV6-1	TRBJ2-7	11	ASKGTGAYEQY
TRBV30	TRBJ2-1	12	AWRAGGPRNEQF
TRBV6-5	TRBJ2-7	12	ASAQSGTSYEQY
TRBV29-1	TRBJ2-7	11	SVTQQGNYEQY
TRBV5-1	TRBJ2-1	11	ASSFSTGPEQF